Here is one T cell receptor (beta chain) with its context. Its matching antigen is unknown. Healthy bone marrow donors formed the donor group. CDR1 is SGHKS, CDR2 YYEKEE, per germline (reference sequence). Trimming took off 0 bases at V and 6 bases at J, with 9 bases between the two ends. The CDR3 length is 14 residues. PCR employed 60 Vbeta and 13 Jbeta primers. Some clones are missing from TCRdb's copy, which holds only in-frame ones; the method was immunoSEQ multiplex PCR. The sample includes 210,000 or so clones, around nine tenths seen only once; the top ten take roughly 0.99%. This sample stems from a study of cytomegalovirus exposure and HLA in healthy donors. In the study overall: Inside one of the first data releases sat 80 million to 95 million unique TCRs taken from HLA-typed donors.

The study, taken as a whole, reports: For TCR beta chains, V- and J-gene trimming was later linked to a missense DCLRE1C variant. The authors later found TCR association rates varying by HLA locus, with DRB1 most and HLA-C fewest.

The sequence derives from a woman younger than 35 in good health and CMV-seronegative. The specimen sequenced was PBMCs. The V call is TRBV5-5, the J call TRBJ2-2; no firm D call. CDR3 coding DNA: TGTGCCAGCAGCTTGGCCATGGGCGCCGGGGAGCTGTTTTTT. This sequence encodes CASSLAMGAGELFF. Drawing the rest from reference TRBV5-5 and TRBJ2-2, the complete variable domain is DAGVTQSPTHLIKTRGQQVTLRCSPISGHKSVSWYQQVLGQGPQFIFQYYEKEERGRGNFPDRFSARQFPNYSSELNVNALLLGDSALYLCASSLAMGAGELFFGEGSRLTVL.